The rows below give T cell receptor beta chains drawn from one sample of a study of response to subunit inactivated influenza vaccine. TCRdb analysed the RT-PCR reads with MiXCR anew, one entry per CDR3 protein. The repertoire consists of hundreds of thousands of distinct CDR3 sequences, with around 13% occurring once and the leading ten covering 7.6%. The sample was PBMCs from blood, taken around 15 days before vaccination. These receptors were collected from a man in his forties or fifties who received an inactivated influenza vaccine. CDR3s include the opening cysteine and the closing phenylalanine or tryptophan. A D gene is named only where the DNA matches it firmly. Clone size is not always given. Where it is, it says once, few, many or a class for expanded clones.

D	V	length	J	size	CDR3	DNA
TRBD1	TRBV12-3/TRBV12-4	12	TRBJ1-2	many	CASATGQGGYTF	TGTGCCAGCGCTACCGGACAGGGGGGCTACACCTTC
.	TRBV7-2	14	TRBJ2-2	many	CASSLFGNTGELFF	TGTGCCAGCAGCTTATTCGGCAACACCGGGGAGCTGTTTTTT
TRBD1	TRBV28	15	TRBJ2-7	.	CASSPGTGIYYEQYF	TGTGCCAGCAGTCCGGGGACAGGAATTTACTACGAGCAGTACTTC
TRBD2	TRBV6-5	17	TRBJ2-5	few	CASSYGIAGNQGETQYF	TGTGCCAGCAGTTACGGGATAGCGGGAAACCAGGGGGAGACCCAGTACTTC
.	TRBV11-3	13	TRBJ2-5	.	CASSPHGAGTKYF	TGTGCCAGCAGCCCGCACGGGGCGGGGACCAAGTACTTC
.	TRBV6-1	13	TRBJ1-1	few	CASSPDSNTEAFF	TGTGCCAGCAGCCCCGACAGTAACACTGAAGCTTTCTTT
.	TRBV9	15	TRBJ2-5	.	CASSVGTFGGETQYF	TGTGCCAGCAGCGTAGGGACCTTCGGCGGGGAGACCCAGTACTTC
.	TRBV4-3	15	TRBJ1-5	.	CASSRDIFSNQPQHF	TGCGCCAGCAGCCGAGACATATTCAGCAATCAGCCCCAGCATTTT
TRBD1	TRBV4-1	14	TRBJ1-1	many	CASSEPGQYTAAFF	TGCGCCAGCAGCGAACCGGGACAGTATACTGCAGCTTTCTTT
.	TRBV2	11	TRBJ2-7	few	CASNLNYEQYF	TGTGCCAGCAATTTAAACTACGAGCAGTACTTC
TRBD1	TRBV28	15	TRBJ1-4	many	CASSQDRVRNEKLFF	TGTGCCAGCAGTCAGGACAGGGTCCGTAATGAAAAACTGTTTTTT
TRBD2	TRBV7-2	17	TRBJ2-7	.	CASSFSASGRARYEQYF	TGTGCCAGCAGCTTTAGCGCTAGCGGGCGGGCACGTTACGAGCAGTACTTC
TRBD2	TRBV15	12	TRBJ2-7	few	CATRFGGGEQYF	TGTGCCACCAGATTTGGGGGGGGCGAGCAGTACTTC
.	TRBV10-3	13	TRBJ1-1	few	CAISVDTSTEAFF	TGTGCCATCAGTGTTGACACGAGCACTGAAGCTTTCTTT
.	TRBV12-3/TRBV12-4	13	TRBJ1-1	.	CASRGEGVTEAFF	TGTGCCAGCAGGGGAGAGGGGGTCACTGAAGCTTTCTTT
.	TRBV29-1	15	TRBJ2-2	many	CSVVKGLEVTGELFF	TGCAGCGTCGTCAAGGGGTTGGAAGTCACCGGGGAGCTGTTTTTT
.	TRBV6-1	15	TRBJ2-5	.	CASSDRAHWRETQYF	TGTGCCAGCAGCGATAGGGCCCATTGGCGGGAGACCCAGTACTTC
TRBD1	TRBV7-2	15	TRBJ1-6	few	CASSSRDRGGSPLHF	TGTGCCAGCAGCAGCCGGGACAGGGGTGGGTCACCCCTCCACTTT
.	TRBV6-1	15	TRBJ2-5	.	CASRDRHSLQETQYF	TGTGCCAGCAGAGACAGACACTCGCTCCAAGAGACCCAGTACTTC
TRBD2	TRBV6-5	18	TRBJ2-7	.	CASSYRNLRTSGVYEQYF	TGTGCCAGCAGTTACCGCAATTTAAGGACTAGCGGGGTATACGAGCAGTACTTC
.	TRBV27	16	TRBJ1-5	few	CASRENGLNSNQPQHF	TGTGCCAGCAGGGAGAATGGACTGAATAGCAATCAGCCCCAGCATTTT
TRBD1	TRBV4-1	15	TRBJ2-7	few	CASSPMTGGSYEQYF	TGCGCCAGCAGCCCCATGACAGGGGGATCCTACGAGCAGTACTTC
.	TRBV12-3/TRBV12-4	18	TRBJ2-6	few	CASSSAKGRPPGANVLTF	TGTGCCAGCAGTTCAGCAAAGGGCCGACCTCCTGGGGCCAACGTCCTGACTTTC
TRBD2	TRBV7-3	16	TRBJ2-3	.	CASSFLTSGRPDTQYF	TGTGCCAGCAGCTTCCTAACTAGCGGGAGGCCAGATACGCAGTATTTT
TRBD1	TRBV7-2	13	TRBJ1-1	few	CASSYTGVTEAFF	TGTGCCAGCAGCTATACAGGGGTCACTGAAGCTTTCTTT
.	TRBV7-2	15	TRBJ1-6	few	CASSLVGPTFSPLHF	TGTGCCAGCAGCTTAGTCGGTCCGACATTTTCACCCCTCCACTTT
TRBD2	TRBV11-2	15	TRBJ2-1	few	CASSLAGGGWNEQFF	TGTGCCAGCAGCTTAGCTGGCGGGGGGTGGAATGAGCAGTTCTTC
.	TRBV5-6	16	TRBJ2-1	.	CASSLFSASSYNEQFF	TGTGCCAGCAGCTTGTTTTCAGCTAGCTCCTACAATGAGCAGTTCTTC
.	TRBV28	13	TRBJ2-1	.	CASREDEYNEQFF	TGTGCCAGCAGAGAGGACGAGTACAATGAGCAGTTCTTC
TRBD1	TRBV29-1	14	TRBJ2-1	.	CSVARDRPYNEQFF	TGCAGCGTCGCAAGGGACAGACCCTACAATGAGCAGTTCTTC
.	TRBV10-3	16	TRBJ1-5	few	CAISESRGDSNQPQHF	TGTGCCATCAGTGAGTCTAGGGGGGATAGCAATCAGCCCCAGCATTTT
TRBD2	TRBV4-2	17	TRBJ2-1	once	CASSQDPTSGAYNEQFF	TGTGCCAGCAGCCAAGATCCCACTAGCGGGGCTTACAATGAGCAGTTCTTC
TRBD1	TRBV5-5	15	TRBJ2-5	few	CASSRPQGDAETQYF	TGTGCCAGCAGCCGACCACAGGGGGATGCAGAGACCCAGTACTTC
.	TRBV7-2	18	TRBJ2-2	.	CASSLAAARGATTGELFF	TGTGCCAGCAGCTTAGCGGCGGCTAGAGGGGCAACGACCGGGGAGCTGTTTTTT
.	TRBV20-1	12	TRBJ2-1	many	CSARGFYNEQFF	TGCAGTGCTAGGGGGTTTTACAATGAGCAGTTCTTC
.	TRBV18	13	TRBJ2-3	.	CASSQFSTDTQYF	TGTGCCAGCTCACAGTTTAGCACAGATACGCAGTATTTT
.	TRBV5-1	16	TRBJ2-1	.	CASNGGTHSSYNEQFF	TGCGCCAGCAACGGGGGCACCCATAGCTCCTACAATGAGCAGTTCTTC
.	TRBV20-1	14	TRBJ2-7	.	CSARDPRTSYEQYF	TGCAGTGCTAGAGATCCTAGGACATCCTACGAGCAGTACTTC
TRBD1	TRBV6-5	16	TRBJ2-7	.	CASSFRTGADSYEQYF	TGTGCCAGCAGTTTCCGGACAGGGGCGGACAGCTACGAGCAGTACTTC
.	TRBV28	12	TRBJ2-7	many	CATSGVDEEQYF	TGTGCCACTTCCGGGGTAGATGAAGAGCAGTACTTC
.	TRBV7-6	16	TRBJ1-3	many	CASSNNRLGSGNTIYF	TGTGCCAGCAGCAACAACAGGCTAGGCTCTGGAAACACCATATATTTT
.	TRBV19	13	TRBJ2-7	.	CASSMTRYYEQYF	TGTGCCAGTAGTATGACCAGATACTACGAGCAGTACTTC
.	TRBV7-9	17	TRBJ2-6	few	CASSLHQGFGGANVLTF	TGTGCCAGCAGCCTACACCAGGGTTTTGGTGGGGCCAACGTCCTGACTTTC
.	TRBV4-3	14	TRBJ2-3	few	CATLGTVRSDTQYF	TGCGCCACCCTTGGGACTGTACGCTCAGATACGCAGTATTTT
.	TRBV12-3/TRBV12-4	12	TRBJ2-2	many	CASSRDSGELFF	TGTGCCAGCAGTCGGGACTCCGGGGAGCTGTTTTTT
.	TRBV12-3/TRBV12-4	15	TRBJ2-5	.	CASSMGHEGKETQYF	TGTGCCAGCAGTATGGGACACGAAGGAAAAGAGACCCAGTACTTC
.	TRBV4-2	17	TRBJ2-1	.	CASSQVKDSGLLDEQFF	TGTGCCAGCAGCCAAGTCAAGGATAGCGGTCTTTTGGATGAGCAGTTCTTC
.	TRBV6-2/TRBV6-3	12	TRBJ2-1	few	CASSLSRVEQFF	TGTGCCAGCAGTTTATCCAGGGTGGAGCAGTTCTTC